This TCR beta chain is from a study of blood T cell repertoires in COVID-19. The CDR3 is made up of 16 amino acids. Trimming cost V 0 bases and J 7 bases; bases outside gene matches: 6. Germline V gene data show CDR1 as SGDLS and CDR2 as YYNGEE. In the authors' methods: Amplification from reference gene primers served as the basis for estimated nucleated cell counts. Produced via immunoSEQ multiplex PCR; TCRdb's table is partial and in-frame only. That table is the source of V, J and clone size, and D and trimming were worked out from the DNA. The data show 200,000 to 250,000 clones, around 83% seen once.

The chain carries TRBV9 and TRBJ2-5; 13 positions match TRBD2. The source of this sequence is a man aged 50 to 59 with active or convalescent COVID-19. The sample was peripheral blood. CDR3 in DNA: TGTGCCAGCAGCGTAGAGGGGACTAGCGGGGTTGGGACCCAGTACTTC. Translated, it gives CASSVEGTSGVGTQYF.